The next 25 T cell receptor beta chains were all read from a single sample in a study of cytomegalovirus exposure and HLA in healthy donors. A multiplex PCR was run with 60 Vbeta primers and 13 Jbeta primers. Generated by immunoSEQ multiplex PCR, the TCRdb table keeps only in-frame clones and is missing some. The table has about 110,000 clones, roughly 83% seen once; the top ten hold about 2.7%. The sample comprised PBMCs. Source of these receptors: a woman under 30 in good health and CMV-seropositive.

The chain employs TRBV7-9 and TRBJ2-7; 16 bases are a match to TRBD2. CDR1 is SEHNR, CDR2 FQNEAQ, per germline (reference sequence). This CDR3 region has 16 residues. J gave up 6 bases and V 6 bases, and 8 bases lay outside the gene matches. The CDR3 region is CASRPGLAGGPPEQYF. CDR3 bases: TGTGCCAGCAGACCGGGACTAGCGGGAGGGCCTCCCGAGCAGTACTTC.

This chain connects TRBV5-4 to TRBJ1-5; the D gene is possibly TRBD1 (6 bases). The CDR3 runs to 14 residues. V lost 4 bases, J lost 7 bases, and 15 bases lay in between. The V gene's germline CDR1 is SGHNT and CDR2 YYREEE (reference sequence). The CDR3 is CASSREGGGQPQHF. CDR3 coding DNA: TGTGCCAGCAGCCGGGAGGGGGGTGGGCAGCCCCAGCATTTT.

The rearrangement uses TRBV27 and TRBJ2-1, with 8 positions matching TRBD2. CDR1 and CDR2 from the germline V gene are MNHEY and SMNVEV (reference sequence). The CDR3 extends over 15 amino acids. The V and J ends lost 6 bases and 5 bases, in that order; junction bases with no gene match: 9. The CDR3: CASRMRLASHNEQFF. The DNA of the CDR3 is TGTGCCAGCAGGATGAGACTAGCGAGCCACAATGAGCAGTTCTTC.

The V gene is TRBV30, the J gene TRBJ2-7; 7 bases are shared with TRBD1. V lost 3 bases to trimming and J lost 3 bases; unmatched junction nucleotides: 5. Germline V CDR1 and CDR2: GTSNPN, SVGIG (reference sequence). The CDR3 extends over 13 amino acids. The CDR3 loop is CAWSVRDSYEQYF. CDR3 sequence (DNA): TGTGCCTGGAGCGTAAGGGACAGCTACGAGCAGTACTTC.

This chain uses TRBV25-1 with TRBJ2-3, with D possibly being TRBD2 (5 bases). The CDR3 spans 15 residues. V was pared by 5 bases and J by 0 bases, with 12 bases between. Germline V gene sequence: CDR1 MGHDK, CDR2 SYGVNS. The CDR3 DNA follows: TGTGCCAGCAGTTACCGGACTCCTAGCACAGATACGCAGTATTTT. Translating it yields CASSYRTPSTDTQYF.

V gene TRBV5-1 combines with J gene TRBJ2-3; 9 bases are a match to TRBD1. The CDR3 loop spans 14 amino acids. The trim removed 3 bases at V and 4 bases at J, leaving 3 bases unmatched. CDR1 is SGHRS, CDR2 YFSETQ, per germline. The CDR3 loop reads CASSSQGASDTQYF. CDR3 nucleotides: TGCGCCAGCAGCTCACAGGGGGCTTCAGATACGCAGTATTTT.

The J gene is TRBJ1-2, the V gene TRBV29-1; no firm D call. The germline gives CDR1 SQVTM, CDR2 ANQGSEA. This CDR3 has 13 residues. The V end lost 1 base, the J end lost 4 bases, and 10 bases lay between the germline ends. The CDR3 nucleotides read TGCAGCGTTGAAGTCCCCGGGTTCTATGGCTACACCTTC. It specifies CSVEVPGFYGYTF. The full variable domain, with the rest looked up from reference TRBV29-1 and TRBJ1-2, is SAVISQKPSRDICQRGTSLTIQCQVDSQVTMMFWYRQQPGQSLTLIATANQGSEATYESGFVIDKFPISRPNLTFSTLTVSNMSPEDSSIYLCSVEVPGFYGYTFGSGTRLTVV.

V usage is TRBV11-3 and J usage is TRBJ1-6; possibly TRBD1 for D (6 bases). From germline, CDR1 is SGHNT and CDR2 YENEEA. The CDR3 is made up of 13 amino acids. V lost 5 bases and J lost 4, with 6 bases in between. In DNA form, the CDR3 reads TGTGCCAGCAGCGGACAGTATAATTCACCCCTCCACTTT. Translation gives CASSGQYNSPLHF.

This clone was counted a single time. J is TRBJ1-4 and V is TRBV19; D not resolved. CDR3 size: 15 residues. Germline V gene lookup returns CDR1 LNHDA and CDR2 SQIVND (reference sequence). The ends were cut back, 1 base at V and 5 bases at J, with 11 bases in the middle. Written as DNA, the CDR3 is TGTGCCAGTAGTATAGGGGCTTACCGGAATGAAAAACTGTTTTTT. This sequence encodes CASSIGAYRNEKLFF.

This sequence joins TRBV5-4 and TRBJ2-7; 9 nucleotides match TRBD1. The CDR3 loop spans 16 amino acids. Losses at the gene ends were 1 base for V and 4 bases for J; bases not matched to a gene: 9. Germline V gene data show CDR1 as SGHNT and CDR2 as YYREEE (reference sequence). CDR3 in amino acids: CASSLHPGTGMYEQYF. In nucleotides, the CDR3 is TGTGCCAGCAGCTTGCACCCCGGGACAGGGATGTACGAGCAGTACTTC.

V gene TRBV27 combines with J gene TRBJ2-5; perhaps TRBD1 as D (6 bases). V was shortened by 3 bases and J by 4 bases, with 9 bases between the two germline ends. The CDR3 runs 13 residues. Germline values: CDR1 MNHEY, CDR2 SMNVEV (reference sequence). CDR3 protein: CASSFNRAETQYF. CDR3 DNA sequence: TGTGCCAGCAGTTTCAACAGGGCAGAGACCCAGTACTTC.

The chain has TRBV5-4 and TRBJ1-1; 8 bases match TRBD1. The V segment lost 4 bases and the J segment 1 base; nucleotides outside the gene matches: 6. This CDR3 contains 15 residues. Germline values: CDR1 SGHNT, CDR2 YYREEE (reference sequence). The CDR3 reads CASSRGQAPNTEAFF. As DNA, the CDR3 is TGTGCCAGCAGCCGGGGACAGGCCCCGAACACTGAAGCTTTCTTT.

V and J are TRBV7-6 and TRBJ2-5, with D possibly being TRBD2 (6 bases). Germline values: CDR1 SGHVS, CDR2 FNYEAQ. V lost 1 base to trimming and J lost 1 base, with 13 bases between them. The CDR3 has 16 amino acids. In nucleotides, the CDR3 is TGTGCCAGCAGCTTAGTGGCGGGGAAACGCCAAGAGACCCAGTACTTC. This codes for CASSLVAGKRQETQYF.

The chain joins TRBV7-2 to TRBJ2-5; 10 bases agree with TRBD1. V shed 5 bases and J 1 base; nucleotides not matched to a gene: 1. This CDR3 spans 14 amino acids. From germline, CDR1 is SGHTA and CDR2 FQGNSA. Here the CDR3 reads CASSGDRGQETQYF. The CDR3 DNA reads TGTGCCAGCAGCGGGGACAGGGGCCAAGAGACCCAGTACTTC.

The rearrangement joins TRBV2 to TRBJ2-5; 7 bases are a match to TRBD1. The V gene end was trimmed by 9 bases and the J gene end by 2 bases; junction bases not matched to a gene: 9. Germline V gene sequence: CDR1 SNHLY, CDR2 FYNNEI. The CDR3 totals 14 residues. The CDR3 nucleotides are TGTGCCAGTCAGGGGGTCGACAGACAAGAGACCCAGTACTTC. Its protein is CASQGVDRQETQYF.

In DNA, the CDR3 is TGTGCCAGCAGTCCCTATCGGACAGGGGAACAGCCCCAGCATTTT. Its protein product is CASSPYRTGEQPQHF. The genes are TRBV6-5 and TRBJ1-5; 9 positions match TRBD1. Germline values: CDR1 MNHEY, CDR2 SVGAGI. The CDR3 contains 15 residues. V trimming: 5 bases; J trimming: 7 bases; junction bases outside the gene matches: 9.

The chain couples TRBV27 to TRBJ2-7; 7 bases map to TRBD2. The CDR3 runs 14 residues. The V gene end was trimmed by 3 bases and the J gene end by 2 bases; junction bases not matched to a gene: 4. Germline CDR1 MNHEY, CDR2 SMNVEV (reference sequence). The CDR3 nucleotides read TGTGCCAGCAGTTTCGGGACTACTACCTACGAGCAGTACTTC. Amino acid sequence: CASSFGTTTYEQYF.

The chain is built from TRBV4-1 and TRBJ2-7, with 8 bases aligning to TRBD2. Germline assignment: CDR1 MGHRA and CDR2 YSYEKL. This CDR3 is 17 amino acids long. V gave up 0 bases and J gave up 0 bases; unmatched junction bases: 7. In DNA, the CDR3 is TGCGCCAGCAGCCAAGAACAAGAACTAGCGGACTCCTACGAGCAGTACTTC. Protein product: CASSQEQELADSYEQYF.

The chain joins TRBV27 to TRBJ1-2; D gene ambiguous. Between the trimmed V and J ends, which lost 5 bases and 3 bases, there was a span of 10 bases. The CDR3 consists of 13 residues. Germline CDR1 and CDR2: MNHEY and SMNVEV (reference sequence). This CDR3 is CASSPRRDYGYTF. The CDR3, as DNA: TGTGCCAGCAGTCCACGACGGGACTATGGCTACACCTTC.

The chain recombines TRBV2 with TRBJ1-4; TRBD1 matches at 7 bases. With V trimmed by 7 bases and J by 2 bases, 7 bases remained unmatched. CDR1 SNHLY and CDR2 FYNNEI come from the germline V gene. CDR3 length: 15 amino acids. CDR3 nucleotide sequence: TGTGCCAGCATTGCAGGGGGTTCGACTAATGAAAAACTGTTTTTT. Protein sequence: CASIAGGSTNEKLFF.

The CDR3 protein is CASSDLTSGNYEQYF. As DNA, the CDR3 is TGTGCCAGCAGTGATCTGACTAGCGGAAACTACGAGCAGTACTTC. The rearrangement uses TRBV2 and TRBJ2-7; 9 bases fit TRBD2. The V gene's germline CDR1 is SNHLY and CDR2 FYNNEI. This CDR3 is built from 15 residues. V was pared by 3 bases and J by 3 bases, with 6 bases of the junction left unmatched.

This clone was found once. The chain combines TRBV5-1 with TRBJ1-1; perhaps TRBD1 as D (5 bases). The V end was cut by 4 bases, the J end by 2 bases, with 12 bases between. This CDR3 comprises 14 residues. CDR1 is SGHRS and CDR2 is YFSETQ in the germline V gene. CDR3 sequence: CASSLQEGNTEAFF. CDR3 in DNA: TGCGCCAGCAGCCTACAGGAAGGTAACACTGAAGCTTTCTTT.

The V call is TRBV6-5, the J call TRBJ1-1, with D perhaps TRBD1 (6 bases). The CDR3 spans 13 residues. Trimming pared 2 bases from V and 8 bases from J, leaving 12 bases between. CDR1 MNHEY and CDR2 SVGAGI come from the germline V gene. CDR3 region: CASSYRRTVEAFF. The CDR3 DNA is TGTGCCAGCAGTTACAGGAGGACAGTAGAAGCTTTCTTT.

Here the CDR3 reads CASSAGDRSSNYGYTF. The DNA of the CDR3 is TGCGCCAGCAGTGCCGGGGACAGGAGTTCTAACTATGGCTACACCTTC. V and J are TRBV10-1 and TRBJ1-2; 8 bases align to TRBD1. From germline, CDR1 is WNHNN and CDR2 SYGVQD (reference sequence). The CDR3 contains 16 residues. J gave up 0 bases and V 4 bases, and 7 bases lay outside the gene matches.

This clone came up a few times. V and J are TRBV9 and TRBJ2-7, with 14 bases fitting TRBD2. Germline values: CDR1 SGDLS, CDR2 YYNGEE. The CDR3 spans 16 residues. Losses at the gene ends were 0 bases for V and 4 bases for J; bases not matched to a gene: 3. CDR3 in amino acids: CASSVGGLAGEYEQYF. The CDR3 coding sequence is TGTGCCAGCAGCGTAGGGGGACTAGCGGGAGAATACGAGCAGTACTTC.